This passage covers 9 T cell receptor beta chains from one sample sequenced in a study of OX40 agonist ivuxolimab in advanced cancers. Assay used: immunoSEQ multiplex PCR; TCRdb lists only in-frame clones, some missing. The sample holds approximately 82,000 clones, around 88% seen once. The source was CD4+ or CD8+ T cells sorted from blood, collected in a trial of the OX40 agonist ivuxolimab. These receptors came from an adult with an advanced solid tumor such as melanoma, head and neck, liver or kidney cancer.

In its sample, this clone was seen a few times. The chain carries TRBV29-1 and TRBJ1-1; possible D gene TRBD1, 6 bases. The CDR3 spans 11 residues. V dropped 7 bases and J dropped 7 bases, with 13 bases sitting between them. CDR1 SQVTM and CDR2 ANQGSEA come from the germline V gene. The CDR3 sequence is CSGGRSGEAFF. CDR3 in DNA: TGCAGCGGGGGGCGTTCAGGTGAAGCTTTCTTT.

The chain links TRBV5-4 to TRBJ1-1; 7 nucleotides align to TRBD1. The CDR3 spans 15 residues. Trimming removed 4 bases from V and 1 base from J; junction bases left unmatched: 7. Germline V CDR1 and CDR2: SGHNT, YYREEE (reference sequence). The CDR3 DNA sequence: TGTGCCAGCAGCGGAAAAGGACAGGCGAACACTGAAGCTTTCTTT. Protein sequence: CASSGKGQANTEAFF.

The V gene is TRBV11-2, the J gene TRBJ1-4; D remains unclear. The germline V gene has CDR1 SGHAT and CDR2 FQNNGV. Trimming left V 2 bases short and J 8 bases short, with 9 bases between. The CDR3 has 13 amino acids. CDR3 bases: TGTGCCAGCAGCTTATTCAGCGGAGAAAAACTGTTTTTT. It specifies CASSLFSGEKLFF.

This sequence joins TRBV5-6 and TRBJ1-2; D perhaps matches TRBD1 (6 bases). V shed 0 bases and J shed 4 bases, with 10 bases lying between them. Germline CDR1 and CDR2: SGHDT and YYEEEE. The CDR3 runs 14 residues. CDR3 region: CASSLGPGAYGYTF. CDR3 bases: TGTGCCAGCAGCTTGGGGCCGGGGGCCTATGGCTACACCTTC.

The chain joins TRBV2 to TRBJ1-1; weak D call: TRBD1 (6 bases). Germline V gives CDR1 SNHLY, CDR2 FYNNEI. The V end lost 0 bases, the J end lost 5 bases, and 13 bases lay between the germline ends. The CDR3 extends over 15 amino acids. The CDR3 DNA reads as TGTGCCAGCAGTGAAGCTGGGGGCGCTTATACTGAAGCTTTCTTT. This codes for CASSEAGGAYTEAFF.

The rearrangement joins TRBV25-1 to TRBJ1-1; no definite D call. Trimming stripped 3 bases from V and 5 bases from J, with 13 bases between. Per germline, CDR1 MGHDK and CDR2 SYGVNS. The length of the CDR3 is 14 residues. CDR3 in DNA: TGTGCCAGCAGTGAGCGGTCCCCGGCGACTGAAGCTTTCTTT. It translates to CASSERSPATEAFF.

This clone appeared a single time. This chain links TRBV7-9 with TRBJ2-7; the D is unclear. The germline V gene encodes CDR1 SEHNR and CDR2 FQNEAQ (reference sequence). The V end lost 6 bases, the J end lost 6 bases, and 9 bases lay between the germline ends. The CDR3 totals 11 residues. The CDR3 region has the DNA TGTGCCAGCAGTTCACCCCTCGAGCAGTACTTC. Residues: CASSSPLEQYF.

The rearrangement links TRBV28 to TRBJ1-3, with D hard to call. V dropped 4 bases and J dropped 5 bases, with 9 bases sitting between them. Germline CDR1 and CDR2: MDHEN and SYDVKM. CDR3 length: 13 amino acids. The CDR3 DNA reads TGTGCCAGCAGTTCAGTTGGGAGAAACACCATATATTTT. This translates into CASSSVGRNTIYF.

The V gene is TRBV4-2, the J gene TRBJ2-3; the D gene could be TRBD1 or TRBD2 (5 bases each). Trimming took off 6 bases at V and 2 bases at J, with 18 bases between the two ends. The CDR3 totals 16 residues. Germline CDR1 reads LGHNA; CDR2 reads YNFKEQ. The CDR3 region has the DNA TGTGCCAGCAGGTCCACCGGGACCACCCCCACAGATACGCAGTATTTT. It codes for CASRSTGTTPTDTQYF.